The 13 T cell receptor beta chains listed next were all sequenced from one sample in a study of regulatory T cells in long-lasting Graves disease. CDR3 regions were amplified by Arm-PCR using iRepertoire HTBI primers to build TCR beta libraries. TCRdb re-called the multiplex PCR reads through MiXCR, storing one row per CDR3 protein. The sample comprises under 300,000 distinct CDR3 sequences, 20% to 25% of which are singletons, and 14% rests with the top ten. Regarding time point: newly diagnosed GD, antithyroid drugs for less than 3 months. PBMCs provided the RNA from which the TCR library was made. This material consisted of peripheral blood mononuclear cells (PBMCs), taken at new diagnosis, from a patient treated with antithyroid drugs. These TCRs come from a female donor with Graves disease.

Worth noting for this clonotype: A read error is the likely source, as a far larger clone sits one nucleotide away. The V and J genes are TRBV11-1 and TRBJ2-7, with D uncertain. This CDR3 has 12 residues. The germline V gene has CDR1 SGHAT and CDR2 FQDESV (reference sequence). CDR3 DNA sequence: TGTGCCGGCAGCTTAGGTCCCTACGAGCAGTACTTC. Its protein product is CAGSLGPYEQYF.

This clonotype was picked up a small number of times. V usage is TRBV20-1 and J usage is TRBJ2-3; 9 bases are shared with TRBD2. Losses at the gene ends were 5 bases for V and 3 bases for J; bases not matched to a gene: 9. CDR3 length equals 15 residues. Germline CDR1 reads DFQATT; CDR2 reads SNEGSKA (reference sequence). This CDR3 is CSAWLAGGDTDTQYF. Here the CDR3 DNA reads TGCAGTGCTTGGCTGGCGGGGGGGGATACAGATACGCAGTATTTT.

V is TRBV20-1 and J is TRBJ2-5; 8 bases match TRBD2. From germline, CDR1 is DFQATT and CDR2 SNEGSKA (reference sequence). CDR3 length equals 15 residues. Trimming at V came to 6 bases and at J to 3 bases, leaving 12 bases not matched to a gene. In nucleotides, the CDR3 is TGCAGTGCCAGAAGCGGGGGATCCGCAAAAGAGACCCAGTACTTC. Translating it yields CSARSGGSAKETQYF.

The sample holds many counts of this clonotype. The gene calls are TRBV11-2 and TRBJ2-2; 11 positions match TRBD2. Germline CDR1 and CDR2: SGHAT and FQNNGV. The CDR3 runs 17 residues. V trimming: 4 bases; J trimming: 2 bases; junction bases outside the gene matches: 6. CDR3 amino acids: CASSSFSGRANTGELFF. The CDR3 coding sequence is TGTGCCAGCAGCTCATTTAGCGGGAGGGCCAACACCGGGGAGCTGTTTTTT.

The sample holds many counts of this clonotype. This chain connects TRBV28 to TRBJ2-7, with D possibly being TRBD1 or TRBD2 (7 bases each). Trimming took 11 bases from V and 0 from J, leaving 14 bases between them. CDR3 length: 13 amino acids. CDR1 and CDR2 from the germline V gene are MDHEN and SYDVKM. The CDR3 DNA sequence: TGTGCCGGTCAGGGGGGGGGCTCCTACGAGCAGTACTTC. As protein: CAGQGGGSYEQYF.

This rearrangement joins TRBV14 to TRBJ1-1, with D unclear. The V end was cut by 5 bases, the J end by 3 bases, with 10 bases between. The length of the CDR3 is 13 residues. Germline V lookup: CDR1 SGHDN, CDR2 FVKESK. The CDR3: CASSWAGYTEAFF. The DNA of the CDR3 is TGTGCCAGCAGCTGGGCAGGATACACTGAAGCTTTCTTT.

This clonotype has a handful of counts. This rearrangement joins TRBV18 to TRBJ1-4; D uncertain. Germline CDR1 is KGHSH and CDR2 is LQKENI. V dropped 3 bases and J dropped 0 bases, with 11 bases sitting between them. This CDR3 spans 16 amino acids. The CDR3 nucleotides are TGTGCCAGCTCACCCGGGCAGGCTGCAACTAATGAAAAACTGTTTTTT. This codes for CASSPGQAATNEKLFF.

Note on this clonotype: This may come from a read error, since a much larger clone is one base off. The conserved closing phenylalanine or tryptophan is absent in this CDR3, likely reflecting a read error. The chain couples TRBV25-1 to TRBJ2-3; TRBD2 aligns across 10 bases. V lost 0 bases, J lost 6 bases, and 6 bases stayed unmatched. The CDR3 contains 16 residues. The germline V gene encodes CDR1 MGHDK and CDR2 SYGVNS. CDR3 sequence: CASSEYEREGRDTQYL. The CDR3 bases are TGTGCCAGCAGTGAATATGAGCGGGAGGGCCGCGATACGCAGTATCTT.

The DNA for the CDR3 is TGTGCCAGCAGTTCTCAGGGACAGGGGGAGAATCAGCCCCAGCATTTT. Amino acid sequence: CASSSQGQGENQPQHF. The V call is TRBV28, the J call TRBJ1-5; 11 bases align to TRBD1. The germline CDR1 and CDR2 sequences are MDHEN and SYDVKM. The CDR3 is 16 residues long. J lost 4 bases, V lost 4 bases, and 6 bases had no gene match.

Note on this clonotype: Possible read error: a much larger clone is one base away. Since the CDR3 does not end with the conserved phenylalanine or tryptophan, this likely comes from a read error. J is TRBJ1-4 and V is TRBV28, with a tentative D call TRBD1 (5 bases). This CDR3 spans 14 amino acids. V was trimmed by 6 bases and J by 7 bases, leaving 15 bases between them. CDR1 MDHEN and CDR2 SYDVKM come from the germline V gene. CDR3 region: CASSRGVVAEKLFI. The CDR3 region has the DNA TGTGCCAGCAGCCGAGGGGTTGTCGCTGAAAAACTGTTTATT.

A remark on this clonotype: At one boundary the junction diverges from the germline segment, which might be a read error. The chain is built from TRBV20-1 and TRBJ1-4; D perhaps matches TRBD1 (5 bases). CDR3 length: 14 residues. CDR1 and CDR2 from the germline V gene are DFQATT and SNEGSKA (reference sequence). The CDR3 loop reads CSARDRGLGEELFF. For the CDR3, the DNA is TGCAGTGCTAGAGACCGGGGGTTGGGTGAAGAACTGTTTTTT.

This clonotype came up many times. J is TRBJ2-1 and V is TRBV10-3; 11 bases match TRBD1. The length of the CDR3 is 14 residues. V trimming: 4 bases; J trimming: 9 bases; junction bases outside the gene matches: 5. CDR1 and CDR2 (germline): ENHRY, SYGVKD. For the CDR3, the DNA is TGTGCCATCAGTGGGACAGGGGGCCAGACTGAGCAGTTCTTC. As protein: CAISGTGGQTEQFF.

This rearrangement joins TRBV7-3 to TRBJ2-1; 8 bases align to TRBD1. The CDR3 runs 16 residues. Germline loops: CDR1 SGHTA, CDR2 FQGTGA. J was trimmed by 7 bases and V by 1 base; bases with no gene match: 9. As DNA, the CDR3 is TGTGCCAGCAGCTTAATACAGGGGGGCGGGAAAAATGAGCAGTTCTTC. Protein: CASSLIQGGGKNEQFF.